This is a list of T cell receptor beta chains from one sample in a study of cytomegalovirus exposure and HLA in healthy donors. The method was immunoSEQ multiplex PCR; TCRdb's version includes in-frame clones alone and lacks a portion of them. The table includes about 140,000 clones, roughly four fifths detected once. The sample comprised PBMCs. The receptors originated from a woman aged 25 to 39 in good health and CMV-seronegative. Both conserved end residues are part of each CDR3. Fields, in order: clone size, J gene, V gene, D gene, CDR3 protein, CDR3 DNA. The D gene is left open where the match is weak. Only part of the rows carry a size: once, few, many, or a class if the clone is expanded.

clone size: NA
J gene: TRBJ2-3
V gene: TRBV27
D gene: NA
CDR3 protein: CASSFSGEVPDTQYF
CDR3 DNA: TGTGCCAGCAGTTTTTCGGGAGAGGTTCCAGATACGCAGTATTTT

clone size: NA
J gene: TRBJ1-5
V gene: TRBV27
D gene: NA
CDR3 protein: CASSLFGGYQPQHF
CDR3 DNA: TGTGCCAGCAGTTTATTTGGGGGGTATCAGCCCCAGCATTTT

clone size: NA
J gene: TRBJ1-1
V gene: TRBV7-2
D gene: NA
CDR3 protein: CASSLRLGRNTEAFF
CDR3 DNA: TGTGCCAGCAGCTTAAGGCTGGGCAGGAACACTGAAGCTTTCTTT

clone size: NA
J gene: TRBJ2-7
V gene: TRBV5-1
D gene: TRBD1
CDR3 protein: CASSFRQGLDEQYF
CDR3 DNA: TGCGCCAGCAGCTTTCGACAGGGGCTCGACGAGCAGTACTTC

clone size: NA
J gene: TRBJ2-5
V gene: TRBV19
D gene: TRBD2
CDR3 protein: CASSQRGGETQYF
CDR3 DNA: TGTGCCAGTAGTCAGCGGGGAGGAGAGACCCAGTACTTC

clone size: NA
J gene: TRBJ1-3
V gene: TRBV6-1
D gene: TRBD1
CDR3 protein: CASSGTGTGGSGNTIYF
CDR3 DNA: TGTGCCAGCAGTGGCACCGGGACAGGGGGATCTGGAAACACCATATATTTT

clone size: NA
J gene: TRBJ1-2
V gene: TRBV5-1
D gene: TRBD1
CDR3 protein: CASSLRTGDYGYTF
CDR3 DNA: TGCGCCAGCAGCCTTCGGACAGGGGACTATGGCTACACCTTC

clone size: NA
J gene: TRBJ1-6
V gene: TRBV6-4
D gene: NA
CDR3 protein: CASRLSGDQRNSPLHF
CDR3 DNA: TGTGCCAGCCGTCTCTCGGGGGATCAGCGGAATTCACCCCTCCACTTT

clone size: NA
J gene: TRBJ2-7
V gene: TRBV7-2
D gene: NA
CDR3 protein: CASSLRSSGHEQYF
CDR3 DNA: TGTGCCAGCAGCTTAAGGTCCAGCGGCCACGAGCAGTACTTC

clone size: NA
J gene: TRBJ2-1
V gene: TRBV5-1
D gene: TRBD2
CDR3 protein: CASSFTLLGTSGVGNEQFF
CDR3 DNA: TGCGCCAGCAGCTTTACTTTGCTCGGGACTAGCGGGGTAGGCAATGAGCAGTTCTTC

clone size: many
J gene: TRBJ2-2
V gene: TRBV7-9
D gene: TRBD1
CDR3 protein: CASSRQGRTGELFF
CDR3 DNA: TGTGCCAGCAGCCGACAGGGGAGAACCGGGGAGCTGTTTTTT

clone size: NA
J gene: TRBJ2-5
V gene: TRBV4-1
D gene: NA
CDR3 protein: CASSQPTKDWRWETQYF
CDR3 DNA: TGCGCCAGCAGCCAACCTACAAAGGACTGGAGGTGGGAGACCCAGTACTTC

clone size: NA
J gene: TRBJ2-3
V gene: TRBV29-1
D gene: NA
CDR3 protein: CSVTEGTDTQYF
CDR3 DNA: TGCAGCGTTACCGAGGGCACAGATACGCAGTATTTT

clone size: NA
J gene: TRBJ1-3
V gene: TRBV29-1
D gene: NA
CDR3 protein: CSVARGTGNTIYF
CDR3 DNA: TGCAGCGTTGCTAGGGGTACTGGAAACACCATATATTTT

clone size: NA
J gene: TRBJ1-5
V gene: TRBV6-5
D gene: TRBD1
CDR3 protein: CASRGQVGQPQHF
CDR3 DNA: TGTGCCAGCAGAGGACAGGTCGGACAGCCCCAGCATTTT

clone size: NA
J gene: TRBJ2-5
V gene: TRBV5-1
D gene: TRBD1
CDR3 protein: CASSQGQGQETQYF
CDR3 DNA: TGCGCCAGCAGCCAGGGACAGGGTCAAGAGACCCAGTACTTC

clone size: NA
J gene: TRBJ1-3
V gene: TRBV9
D gene: NA
CDR3 protein: CASSISGGNTIYF
CDR3 DNA: TGTGCCAGCAGCATCTCAGGGGGAAACACCATATATTTT

clone size: NA
J gene: TRBJ2-7
V gene: TRBV5-5
D gene: TRBD1
CDR3 protein: CASSLYQGEQDEQYF
CDR3 DNA: TGTGCCAGCAGCTTGTATCAGGGGGAGCAAGACGAGCAGTACTTC

clone size: few
J gene: TRBJ1-2
V gene: TRBV5-4
D gene: TRBD1
CDR3 protein: CASSLVGTERRYGYTF
CDR3 DNA: TGTGCCAGCAGCTTGGTCGGGACAGAGAGACGCTATGGCTACACCTTC

clone size: NA
J gene: TRBJ1-1
V gene: TRBV5-1
D gene: TRBD1
CDR3 protein: CASSAGQGDTEAFF
CDR3 DNA: TGCGCCAGCAGCGCGGGACAGGGGGACACTGAAGCTTTCTTT

clone size: NA
J gene: TRBJ2-5
V gene: TRBV5-1
D gene: TRBD2
CDR3 protein: CASSLAGGLAGTQYF
CDR3 DNA: TGCGCCAGCAGCTTGGCGGGGGGACTAGCGGGGACCCAGTACTTC

clone size: NA
J gene: TRBJ2-3
V gene: TRBV4-1
D gene: TRBD2
CDR3 protein: CASSQESSGGTDTQYF
CDR3 DNA: TGCGCCAGCAGCCAAGAATCTAGCGGGGGGACGGATACGCAGTATTTT

clone size: NA
J gene: TRBJ2-3
V gene: TRBV18
D gene: TRBD1
CDR3 protein: CASSPPGTGVGDTQYF
CDR3 DNA: TGTGCCAGCTCACCACCCGGGACAGGGGTGGGAGATACGCAGTATTTT

clone size: NA
J gene: TRBJ2-1
V gene: TRBV4-3
D gene: NA
CDR3 protein: CASSQDTSSYNEQFF
CDR3 DNA: TGCGCCAGCAGCCAGGACACCAGCTCCTACAATGAGCAGTTCTTC

clone size: NA
J gene: TRBJ2-1
V gene: TRBV4-1
D gene: TRBD2
CDR3 protein: CASSQDPRGGAYNEQFF
CDR3 DNA: TGCGCCAGCAGCCAAGATCCTCGGGGGGGGGCCTACAATGAGCAGTTCTTC

clone size: NA
J gene: TRBJ1-2
V gene: TRBV9
D gene: TRBD1
CDR3 protein: CASSVDRGSDGYTF
CDR3 DNA: TGTGCCAGCAGCGTAGACAGGGGATCGGATGGCTACACCTTC

clone size: NA
J gene: TRBJ2-2
V gene: TRBV18
D gene: TRBD2
CDR3 protein: CASSLTPTSGGNTGELFF
CDR3 DNA: TGTGCCAGCTCACTTACCCCGACTAGCGGGGGCAACACCGGGGAGCTGTTTTTT

clone size: once
J gene: TRBJ1-6
V gene: TRBV7-9
D gene: NA
CDR3 protein: CASSFGSSYNSPLHF
CDR3 DNA: TGTGCCAGCAGCTTCGGGAGCTCCTATAATTCACCCCTCCACTTT

clone size: NA
J gene: TRBJ1-5
V gene: TRBV7-2
D gene: NA
CDR3 protein: CASSQDRRPQHF
CDR3 DNA: TGTGCCAGCAGCCAAGACAGGCGGCCCCAGCATTTT

clone size: NA
J gene: TRBJ2-3
V gene: TRBV10-3
D gene: TRBD2
CDR3 protein: CAISEPSGGVDTQYF
CDR3 DNA: TGTGCCATCAGTGAGCCCAGCGGGGGGGTAGATACGCAGTATTTT

clone size: NA
J gene: TRBJ2-7
V gene: TRBV28
D gene: NA
CDR3 protein: CASSLYFEGTYEQYF
CDR3 DNA: TGTGCCAGCAGTTTATACTTCGAGGGTACCTACGAGCAGTACTTC

clone size: NA
J gene: TRBJ1-5
V gene: TRBV6-6
D gene: NA
CDR3 protein: CASSYSLPGQIQPQHF
CDR3 DNA: TGTGCCAGCAGTTACTCGTTACCGGGACAAATTCAGCCCCAGCATTTT

clone size: NA
J gene: TRBJ1-2
V gene: TRBV6-1
D gene: NA
CDR3 protein: CASSMTGVGGYTF
CDR3 DNA: TGTGCCAGCAGTATGACAGGAGTCGGGGGCTACACCTTC

clone size: NA
J gene: TRBJ1-2
V gene: TRBV19
D gene: NA
CDR3 protein: CASSIAGTGSDYGYTF
CDR3 DNA: TGTGCCAGTAGTATAGCCGGGACTGGGTCGGACTATGGCTACACCTTC

clone size: NA
J gene: TRBJ2-1
V gene: TRBV5-1
D gene: TRBD2
CDR3 protein: CASSSGTSSYNEQFF
CDR3 DNA: TGCGCCAGCAGCTCCGGGACTAGCAGCTACAATGAGCAGTTCTTC

clone size: NA
J gene: TRBJ2-4
V gene: TRBV5-6
D gene: NA
CDR3 protein: CASSFRTMLAKNIQYF
CDR3 DNA: TGTGCCAGCAGCTTTCGGACAATGCTAGCCAAAAACATTCAGTACTTC

clone size: NA
J gene: TRBJ1-1
V gene: TRBV6-5
D gene: NA
CDR3 protein: CASSYSMWGGEAFF
CDR3 DNA: TGTGCCAGCAGTTACTCCATGTGGGGGGGTGAAGCTTTCTTT

clone size: once
J gene: TRBJ2-2
V gene: TRBV5-1
D gene: NA
CDR3 protein: CASSLGGGTGELFF
CDR3 DNA: TGCGCCAGCAGCTTGGGGGGCGGCACCGGGGAGCTGTTTTTT

clone size: NA
J gene: TRBJ2-7
V gene: TRBV2
D gene: NA
CDR3 protein: CASKSSGPAEQYF
CDR3 DNA: TGTGCCAGCAAATCTTCGGGTCCCGCCGAGCAGTACTTC

clone size: once
J gene: TRBJ1-2
V gene: TRBV7-9
D gene: NA
CDR3 protein: CASSLVTVRSLGRGYTF
CDR3 DNA: TGTGCCAGCAGCTTAGTGACTGTACGGTCCCTGGGGCGGGGCTACACCTTC

clone size: NA
J gene: TRBJ1-1
V gene: TRBV7-2
D gene: NA
CDR3 protein: CASSFGGKGSTEAFF
CDR3 DNA: TGTGCCAGCAGCTTCGGGGGGAAAGGGAGCACTGAAGCTTTCTTT